This T cell receptor beta chain was sequenced in a study of PD-1 blockade in classical Hodgkin lymphoma. Produced via immunoSEQ multiplex PCR; TCRdb's table is partial and in-frame only. Of about 18,000 clones in the sample, around 72% were seen once. Time point here: cycle 4 day 1 (C4D1), after six to seven weeks of nivolumab. All the patients suffered relapse after autologous stem cell transplantation, and brentuximab vedotin exposure differed. Purified CD4+ T cells were obtained from thawed PBMCs through magnetic negative selection. Germline CDR1 SNHLY, CDR2 FYNNEI. The germline V and J ends were trimmed by 7 bases and 0 bases, with 9 bases remaining between them. This CDR3 has 13 amino acids.

The clonotype was recovered from a human donor with classical Hodgkin lymphoma. The chain couples TRBV2 to TRBJ1-1; weak D call: TRBD1 (5 bases). Source: CD4+ T cells from blood, taken before the fourth cycle of nivolumab. The CDR3, as DNA: TGTGCCAGCAAGGGGCAAATGAACACTGAAGCTTTCTTT. Amino acid sequence: CASKGQMNTEAFF. The full variable domain, completed using reference TRBV2 and TRBJ1-1, is EPEVTQTPSHQVTQMGQEVILRCVPISNHLYFYWYRQILGQKVEFLVSFYNNEISEKSEIFDDQFSVERPDGSNFTLKIRSTKLEDSAMYFCASKGQMNTEAFFGQGTRLTVV.